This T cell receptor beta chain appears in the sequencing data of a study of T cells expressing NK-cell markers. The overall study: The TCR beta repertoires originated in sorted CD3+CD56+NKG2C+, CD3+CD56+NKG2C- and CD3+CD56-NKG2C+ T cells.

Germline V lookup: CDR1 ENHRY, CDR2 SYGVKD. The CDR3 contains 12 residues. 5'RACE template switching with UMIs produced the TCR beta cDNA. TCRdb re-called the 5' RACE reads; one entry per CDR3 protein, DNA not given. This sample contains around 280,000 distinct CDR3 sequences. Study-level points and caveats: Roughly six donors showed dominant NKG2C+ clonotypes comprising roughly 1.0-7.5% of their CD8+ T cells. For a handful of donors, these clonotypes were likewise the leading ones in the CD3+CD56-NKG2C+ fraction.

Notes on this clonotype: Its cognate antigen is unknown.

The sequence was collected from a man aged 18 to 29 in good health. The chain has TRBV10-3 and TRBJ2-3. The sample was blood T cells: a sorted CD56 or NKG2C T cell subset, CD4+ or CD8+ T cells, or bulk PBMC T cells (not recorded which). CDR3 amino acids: CAIRSGTDTQYF.